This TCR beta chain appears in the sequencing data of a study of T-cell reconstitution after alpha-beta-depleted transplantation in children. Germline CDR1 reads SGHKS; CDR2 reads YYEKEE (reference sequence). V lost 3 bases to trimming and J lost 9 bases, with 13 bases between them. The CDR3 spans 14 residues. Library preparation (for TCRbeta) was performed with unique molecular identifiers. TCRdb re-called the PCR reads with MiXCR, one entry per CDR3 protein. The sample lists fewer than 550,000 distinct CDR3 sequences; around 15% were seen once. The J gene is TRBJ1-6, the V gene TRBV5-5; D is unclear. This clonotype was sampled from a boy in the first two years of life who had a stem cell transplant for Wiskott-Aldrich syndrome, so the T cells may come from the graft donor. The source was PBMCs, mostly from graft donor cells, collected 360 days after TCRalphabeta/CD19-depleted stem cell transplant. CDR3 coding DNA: TGTGCCAGCAGCTGGGCGGCAGGCACTTCACCCCTCCACTTT. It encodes CASSWAAGTSPLHF.